The rows below give T cell receptor beta chains drawn from one sample of a study of cytomegalovirus exposure and HLA in healthy donors. The data were produced by immunoSEQ multiplex PCR, yet TCRdb's version contains in-frame clones alone and is incomplete. Among about 200,000 clones listed, 70% to 90% were seen once. The sequencing sample was made of PBMCs. Receptors originate from a woman in her twenties or thirties in good health and CMV-seronegative. The CDR3 runs from the conserved cysteine through the conserved F or W. Fields, in order: clone size, V gene, J gene, D gene, CDR3 protein, CDR3 DNA. D genes are given only for firm matches. Size values are once, few and many counts, or a class for expanded clones, and some rows have none.

clone size: .; V gene: TRBV10-3; J gene: TRBJ2-1; D gene: TRBD1; CDR3 protein: CAISEPTGLPTSYNEQFF; CDR3 DNA: TGTGCCATCAGTGAGCCGACAGGGCTACCTACCTCCTACAATGAGCAGTTCTTC
clone size: .; V gene: TRBV6-1; J gene: TRBJ2-7; D gene: .; CDR3 protein: CASLRAGPYEQYF; CDR3 DNA: TGTGCCAGCCTCAGGGCGGGGCCCTACGAGCAGTACTTC
clone size: .; V gene: TRBV29-1; J gene: TRBJ1-1; D gene: .; CDR3 protein: CSVLEDDTEAFF; CDR3 DNA: TGCAGCGTTCTGGAGGACGACACTGAAGCTTTCTTT
clone size: .; V gene: TRBV7-2; J gene: TRBJ2-6; D gene: .; CDR3 protein: CASSRGTGANVLTF; CDR3 DNA: TGTGCCAGCAGTCGGGGGACTGGGGCCAACGTCCTGACTTTC
clone size: .; V gene: TRBV7-9; J gene: TRBJ2-7; D gene: .; CDR3 protein: CASSLLQGLGEQYF; CDR3 DNA: TGTGCCAGCAGCCTACTACAGGGCCTCGGCGAGCAGTACTTC
clone size: .; V gene: TRBV30; J gene: TRBJ2-1; D gene: TRBD1; CDR3 protein: CAHGQGYNEQFF; CDR3 DNA: TGTGCCCACGGACAGGGATACAATGAGCAGTTCTTC
clone size: .; V gene: TRBV27; J gene: TRBJ1-2; D gene: .; CDR3 protein: CASSLTGDGYTF; CDR3 DNA: TGTGCCAGCAGTCTGACAGGAGATGGCTACACCTTC
clone size: .; V gene: TRBV19; J gene: TRBJ1-5; D gene: .; CDR3 protein: CASRMSGGSNQPQHF; CDR3 DNA: TGTGCCAGTAGGATGAGCGGAGGGAGCAATCAGCCCCAGCATTTT
clone size: .; V gene: TRBV28; J gene: TRBJ2-2; D gene: TRBD2; CDR3 protein: CASSPRGAGGFLAGELFF; CDR3 DNA: TGTGCCAGCAGTCCCCGGGGAGCGGGAGGGTTTCTTGCCGGGGAGCTGTTTTTT
clone size: .; V gene: TRBV10-3; J gene: TRBJ1-3; D gene: .; CDR3 protein: CATWGRDFSGNTIYF; CDR3 DNA: TGTGCCACCTGGGGCAGGGACTTCTCTGGAAACACCATATATTTT
clone size: .; V gene: TRBV6-1; J gene: TRBJ2-7; D gene: TRBD2; CDR3 protein: CASSGLAGDLQYF; CDR3 DNA: TGTGCCAGCAGTGGGCTAGCGGGAGATTTGCAGTACTTC
clone size: .; V gene: TRBV14; J gene: TRBJ2-1; D gene: TRBD2; CDR3 protein: CASSHAGVRFDEQFF; CDR3 DNA: TGTGCCAGCAGCCACGCGGGAGTGCGTTTCGATGAGCAGTTCTTC
clone size: .; V gene: TRBV28; J gene: TRBJ2-7; D gene: TRBD1; CDR3 protein: CASSTVRGRAPHEQYF; CDR3 DNA: TGTGCCAGCAGTACCGTAAGGGGGCGGGCCCCCCACGAGCAGTACTTC
clone size: .; V gene: TRBV5-6; J gene: TRBJ2-5; D gene: .; CDR3 protein: CASSFRGRGQETQYF; CDR3 DNA: TGTGCCAGCAGCTTTAGGGGCAGGGGCCAAGAGACCCAGTACTTC
clone size: .; V gene: TRBV4-1; J gene: TRBJ1-3; D gene: .; CDR3 protein: CASSQYRTTKAGNTIYF; CDR3 DNA: TGCGCCAGCAGCCAGTACCGGACTACTAAGGCTGGAAACACCATATATTTT
clone size: .; V gene: TRBV18; J gene: TRBJ2-2; D gene: TRBD1; CDR3 protein: CASSEGAKWTGELFF; CDR3 DNA: TGTGCCAGCTCAGAGGGGGCGAAGTGGACCGGGGAGCTGTTTTTT
clone size: .; V gene: TRBV30; J gene: TRBJ1-1; D gene: .; CDR3 protein: CAWTRDRSNTEAFF; CDR3 DNA: TGTGCCTGGACCCGAGACAGGTCGAACACTGAAGCTTTCTTT
clone size: .; V gene: TRBV9; J gene: TRBJ2-2; D gene: TRBD2; CDR3 protein: CASSVSGGANTGELFF; CDR3 DNA: TGTGCCAGCAGCGTAAGCGGGGGGGCGAACACCGGGGAGCTGTTTTTT
clone size: .; V gene: TRBV19; J gene: TRBJ1-1; D gene: TRBD1; CDR3 protein: CATQSRSTTGSAFF; CDR3 DNA: TGTGCCACTCAGAGCCGTTCGACGACAGGGAGTGCTTTCTTT
clone size: .; V gene: TRBV18; J gene: TRBJ1-1; D gene: .; CDR3 protein: CASSLGGKGDTEAFF; CDR3 DNA: TGTGCCAGCTCACTAGGTGGCAAAGGGGATACTGAAGCTTTCTTT
clone size: .; V gene: TRBV28; J gene: TRBJ2-2; D gene: .; CDR3 protein: CASRRDTYTGELFF; CDR3 DNA: TGTGCCAGCCGACGGGACACTTACACCGGGGAGCTGTTTTTT
clone size: .; V gene: TRBV19; J gene: TRBJ2-7; D gene: TRBD1; CDR3 protein: CASSPGTGSGEQYF; CDR3 DNA: TGTGCCAGTAGTCCCGGGACAGGGTCTGGCGAGCAGTACTTC
clone size: few; V gene: TRBV9; J gene: TRBJ2-2; D gene: .; CDR3 protein: CASSVGGAPNTGELFF; CDR3 DNA: TGTGCCAGCAGCGTAGGTGGGGCACCCAACACCGGGGAGCTGTTTTTT
clone size: .; V gene: TRBV2; J gene: TRBJ1-5; D gene: TRBD1; CDR3 protein: CASSAHRGGNQPQHF; CDR3 DNA: TGTGCCAGCAGTGCCCACAGGGGTGGCAATCAGCCCCAGCATTTT
clone size: .; V gene: TRBV28; J gene: TRBJ1-2; D gene: .; CDR3 protein: CASRQEANYGYTF; CDR3 DNA: TGTGCCAGCAGACAGGAAGCTAACTATGGCTACACCTTC
clone size: .; V gene: TRBV7-7; J gene: TRBJ2-7; D gene: TRBD1; CDR3 protein: CASSLATGTNYEQYF; CDR3 DNA: TGTGCCAGCAGCTTAGCGACAGGGACCAACTACGAGCAGTACTTC
clone size: .; V gene: TRBV7-7; J gene: TRBJ2-2; D gene: .; CDR3 protein: CASSPGTGTSGELFF; CDR3 DNA: TGTGCTAGCAGTCCCGGGACTGGAACGTCCGGGGAGCTGTTTTTT
clone size: .; V gene: TRBV9; J gene: TRBJ2-3; D gene: TRBD2; CDR3 protein: CASSVSGGGADTQYF; CDR3 DNA: TGTGCCAGCAGCGTTAGCGGGGGGGGTGCAGATACGCAGTATTTT
clone size: .; V gene: TRBV11-2; J gene: TRBJ2-1; D gene: TRBD1; CDR3 protein: CASSPRQGRWNEQFF; CDR3 DNA: TGTGCCAGCAGCCCGAGACAGGGAAGGTGGAATGAGCAGTTCTTC
clone size: .; V gene: TRBV5-5; J gene: TRBJ2-4; D gene: .; CDR3 protein: CASSHNAAAKNIQYF; CDR3 DNA: TGTGCCAGCAGCCATAATGCGGCAGCCAAAAACATTCAGTACTTC
clone size: few; V gene: TRBV5-1; J gene: TRBJ2-3; D gene: TRBD2; CDR3 protein: CASSLELAGVTDTQYF; CDR3 DNA: TGCGCCAGCAGCTTGGAACTAGCGGGAGTCACAGATACGCAGTATTTT
clone size: .; V gene: TRBV4-1; J gene: TRBJ2-1; D gene: .; CDR3 protein: CASSQDLPIEQFF; CDR3 DNA: TGCGCCAGCAGCCAAGACCTACCAATAGAGCAGTTCTTC
clone size: .; V gene: TRBV5-6; J gene: TRBJ2-2; D gene: TRBD2; CDR3 protein: CASSLALGGKNTGELFF; CDR3 DNA: TGTGCCAGCAGCTTGGCCCTCGGGGGGAAGAACACCGGGGAGCTGTTTTTT
clone size: few; V gene: TRBV6-1; J gene: TRBJ1-5; D gene: .; CDR3 protein: CASRPRGSGQPQHF; CDR3 DNA: TGTGCCAGCAGGCCCCGGGGTTCTGGTCAGCCCCAGCATTTT
clone size: .; V gene: TRBV5-1; J gene: TRBJ2-7; D gene: .; CDR3 protein: CASSLGPQMEEQYF; CDR3 DNA: TGCGCCAGCAGCTTGGGGCCCCAGATGGAGGAGCAGTACTTC
clone size: few; V gene: TRBV11-2; J gene: TRBJ2-3; D gene: .; CDR3 protein: CASGRGPNTDTQYF; CDR3 DNA: TGTGCCAGCGGGCGTGGGCCCAACACAGATACGCAGTATTTT
clone size: once; V gene: TRBV27; J gene: TRBJ2-1; D gene: TRBD1; CDR3 protein: CASSLSTGGHEQFF; CDR3 DNA: TGTGCCAGCAGTTTATCAACAGGGGGGCATGAGCAGTTCTTC
clone size: few; V gene: TRBV7-8; J gene: TRBJ2-7; D gene: TRBD2; CDR3 protein: CASSLGGGLTYEQYF; CDR3 DNA: TGTGCCAGCAGCTTGGGCGGGGGGCTCACCTACGAGCAGTACTTC
clone size: .; V gene: TRBV7-2; J gene: TRBJ2-1; D gene: .; CDR3 protein: CASSLGTARNNEQFF; CDR3 DNA: TGTGCCAGCAGCTTAGGGACAGCCCGAAACAATGAGCAGTTCTTC
clone size: .; V gene: TRBV6-6; J gene: TRBJ2-5; D gene: TRBD1; CDR3 protein: CASSYDRGGETQYF; CDR3 DNA: TGTGCCAGCAGTTACGACAGGGGCGGAGAGACCCAGTACTTC
clone size: .; V gene: TRBV27; J gene: TRBJ2-7; D gene: .; CDR3 protein: CASSRVGDYEQYF; CDR3 DNA: TGTGCCAGCTCGCGGGTAGGCGACTACGAGCAGTACTTC
clone size: few; V gene: TRBV25-1; J gene: TRBJ1-1; D gene: TRBD1; CDR3 protein: CASTNDRVYTEAFF; CDR3 DNA: TGTGCCAGCACCAACGACAGGGTTTACACTGAAGCTTTCTTT
clone size: .; V gene: TRBV29-1; J gene: TRBJ2-1; D gene: .; CDR3 protein: CSVLGATGSSDSYNEQFF; CDR3 DNA: TGCAGCGTCTTGGGGGCCACGGGGTCATCGGACTCCTACAATGAGCAGTTCTTC
clone size: .; V gene: TRBV7-8; J gene: TRBJ2-3; D gene: .; CDR3 protein: CASSAYGLTNTDTQYF; CDR3 DNA: TGTGCCAGCAGCGCCTACGGACTTACAAATACAGATACGCAGTATTTT
clone size: .; V gene: TRBV27; J gene: TRBJ2-7; D gene: .; CDR3 protein: CASRDTTYEQYF; CDR3 DNA: TGTGCCAGTCGGGACACCACCTACGAGCAGTACTTC
clone size: .; V gene: TRBV28; J gene: TRBJ2-7; D gene: .; CDR3 protein: CASSVHSGEQYF; CDR3 DNA: TGTGCCAGCAGTGTTCACTCAGGGGAGCAGTACTTC
clone size: .; V gene: TRBV5-1; J gene: TRBJ2-7; D gene: TRBD1; CDR3 protein: CASSLMGDPAGTGAF; CDR3 DNA: TGCGCCAGCAGCTTGATGGGTGACCCGGCCGGGACAGGGGCGTTC
clone size: .; V gene: TRBV4-2; J gene: TRBJ1-1; D gene: .; CDR3 protein: CASSQESYTEAFF; CDR3 DNA: TGTGCCAGCAGCCAAGAGTCGTACACTGAAGCTTTCTTT
clone size: .; V gene: TRBV28; J gene: TRBJ2-1; D gene: TRBD2; CDR3 protein: CASSPPSIAGGRSEQFF; CDR3 DNA: TGTGCCAGCAGTCCTCCTAGTATAGCGGGGGGGCGGAGTGAGCAGTTCTTC
clone size: .; V gene: TRBV19; J gene: TRBJ1-1; D gene: TRBD1; CDR3 protein: CASRDRGTVASTEAFF; CDR3 DNA: TGTGCCAGCCGGGACAGGGGGACCGTGGCGAGCACTGAAGCTTTCTTT
clone size: .; V gene: TRBV29-1; J gene: TRBJ2-3; D gene: TRBD2; CDR3 protein: CSVTSGEYDTQYF; CDR3 DNA: TGCAGCGTTACTAGCGGGGAGTACGATACGCAGTATTTT
clone size: .; V gene: TRBV11-2; J gene: TRBJ2-5; D gene: TRBD2; CDR3 protein: CASSLVASGGTPQYF; CDR3 DNA: TGTGCCAGCAGCTTAGTTGCTAGCGGGGGCACGCCCCAGTACTTC
clone size: .; V gene: TRBV27; J gene: TRBJ1-1; D gene: TRBD1; CDR3 protein: CASSPGQGARTEAFF; CDR3 DNA: TGTGCCAGCAGTCCAGGACAGGGGGCTAGAACTGAAGCTTTCTTT
clone size: .; V gene: TRBV7-3; J gene: TRBJ2-1; D gene: TRBD2; CDR3 protein: CASSLTGGVYNEQFF; CDR3 DNA: TGTGCCAGCAGCTTAACCGGGGGGGTTTACAATGAGCAGTTCTTC
clone size: .; V gene: TRBV19; J gene: TRBJ2-1; D gene: TRBD2; CDR3 protein: CASSIQAGGPYNEQFF; CDR3 DNA: TGTGCCAGTAGTATTCAAGCGGGAGGCCCCTACAATGAGCAGTTCTTC
clone size: .; V gene: TRBV6-1; J gene: TRBJ2-1; D gene: TRBD1; CDR3 protein: CASSAVFTGGYQGLVF; CDR3 DNA: TGTGCCAGCAGTGCGGTTTTCACAGGGGGCTATCAAGGGTTGGTCTTC
clone size: .; V gene: TRBV7-8; J gene: TRBJ2-5; D gene: TRBD1; CDR3 protein: CASTERLDRAMQETQYF; CDR3 DNA: TGTGCCAGCACCGAACGTCTGGACAGGGCAATGCAAGAGACCCAGTACTTC